The 20 T cell receptor beta chains listed next were all sequenced from one sample in a study of T cell clonotyping in hematopoietic cell transplantation. Time point: recipient sample about 28 days before transplant, after cytoreduction. Measured with immunoSEQ multiplex PCR; TCRdb has only the in-frame clones, and not every one. The table includes some 27,000 clones, more than 70% detected once. Sequencing was performed on peripheral blood mononuclear cells, taken before stem cell transplant. The receptor set was obtained from a man aged 40-49 years with acute myeloid leukemia. Some clones in this sample may be carry-over from other donors' samples.

CDR3 loop: CAWSVESGYTF. DNA for the CDR3: TGTGCCTGGAGTGTTGAAAGCGGCTACACCTTC. This chain connects TRBV30 to TRBJ1-2; no firm D call. The CDR3 contains 11 residues. Germline V gene sequence: CDR1 GTSNPN, CDR2 SVGIG (reference sequence). The V gene lost 0 bases and the J gene lost 8 bases, with 7 bases spanning the gap.

The chain recombines TRBV19 with TRBJ2-3; 7 bases map to TRBD1. Germline lookup yields CDR1 LNHDA and CDR2 SQIVND (reference sequence). The CDR3 contains 14 residues. V was pared by 3 bases and J by 2 bases, with 2 bases of the junction left unmatched. The CDR3 DNA is TGTGCCAGTAGTATTGACAGGGTCACAGATACGCAGTATTTT. Amino acids: CASSIDRVTDTQYF.

The J gene is TRBJ1-1, the V gene TRBV11-3; 8 bases agree with TRBD1. The germline gives CDR1 SGHNT, CDR2 YENEEA. The V segment lost 0 bases and the J segment 8 bases; nucleotides outside the gene matches: 11. CDR3 length: 16 residues. This chain's CDR3 is CASSLDSGRTGREAFF. The CDR3 bases are TGTGCCAGCAGCTTAGATAGCGGTAGGACAGGGAGAGAAGCTTTCTTT. The variable domain in full, with the rest retrieved from reference TRBV11-3 and TRBJ1-1, is EAGVVQSPRYKIIEKKQPVAFWCNPISGHNTLYWYLQNLGQGPELLIRYENEEAVDDSQLPKDRFSAERLKGVDSTLKIQPAELGDSAVYLCASSLDSGRTGREAFFGQGTRLTVV.

The V and J genes are TRBV10-3 and TRBJ2-3; 7 bases agree with TRBD2. This CDR3 has 18 residues. In germline, CDR1 is ENHRY, CDR2 SYGVKD. V trimming: 1 base; J trimming: 2 bases; junction bases outside the gene matches: 12. CDR3 bases: TGTGCCATCAGTGAGTGGGCAGTCGCTAGCGGAAACACAGATACGCAGTATTTT. Amino acid sequence: CAISEWAVASGNTDTQYF.

The chain uses TRBV11-2 and TRBJ2-7; D not certain. V lost 2 bases, J lost 6 bases, and 8 bases lay in between. This CDR3 spans 12 amino acids. Germline CDR1 and CDR2: SGHAT and FQNNGV. CDR3 region: CASSLTSVEQYF. The CDR3 DNA is TGTGCCAGCAGCTTAACTTCCGTCGAGCAGTACTTC.

The chain combines TRBV5-1 with TRBJ1-1; D is undetermined. The CDR3 runs to 13 residues. Germline assignment: CDR1 SGHRS and CDR2 YFSETQ. V lost 5 bases, J lost 1 base, and 9 bases lay in between. DNA of the CDR3: TGCGCCAGCAGAATACAAGAGAACACTGAAGCTTTCTTT. Translating it yields CASRIQENTEAFF.

This chain's CDR3 is CASSERAGKRNSPLHF. CDR3 bases: TGTGCCAGCAGTGAAAGAGCAGGGAAAAGGAATTCACCCCTCCACTTT. The V and J genes are TRBV2 and TRBJ1-6; perhaps TRBD1 as D (5 bases). V lost 2 bases, J lost 7 bases, and 15 bases lay in between. This CDR3 has 16 amino acids. In germline, CDR1 is SNHLY, CDR2 FYNNEI.

V and J are TRBV2 and TRBJ2-7; 12 nucleotides match TRBD1. Germline loops: CDR1 SNHLY, CDR2 FYNNEI. V shed 10 bases, J shed 4 bases, and the junction held 5 bases outside the gene matches. The CDR3 contains 13 residues. The CDR3 nucleotides are TGTGCCACCGCGGGACAGGGGGCGTACGAGCAGTACTTC. This sequence encodes CATAGQGAYEQYF. The full variable domain, its missing parts supplied by reference TRBV2 and TRBJ2-7, is EPEVTQTPSHQVTQMGQEVILRCVPISNHLYFYWYRQILGQKVEFLVSFYNNEISEKSEIFDDQFSVERPDGSNFTLKIRSTKLEDSAMYFCATAGQGAYEQYFGPGTRLTVT.

The chain recombines TRBV4-2 with TRBJ2-1; TRBD2 matches 7 bases. The CDR3 length is 16 residues. The V segment lost 0 bases and the J segment 6 bases; nucleotides outside the gene matches: 8. The germline V gene has CDR1 LGHNA and CDR2 YNFKEQ. CDR3 amino acids: CASSQEALAKSNEQFF. The CDR3, as DNA: TGTGCCAGCAGCCAAGAAGCACTAGCGAAAAGCAATGAGCAGTTCTTC.

The V gene is TRBV19, the J gene TRBJ2-2; D could derive from TRBD1 or TRBD2 (5 bases each). With 6 bases removed from V and 0 bases from J, the gap between germline ends came to 8 bases. This CDR3 is 14 amino acids long. Germline lookup yields CDR1 LNHDA and CDR2 SQIVND (reference sequence). Here the CDR3 reads CASRGPPNTGELFF. The CDR3 DNA follows: TGTGCCAGTAGGGGACCTCCGAACACCGGGGAGCTGTTTTTT.

In this sample, this clone turned up a few times. The chain's CDR3 is CASGRTGSGNTIYF. CDR3 nucleotide sequence: TGTGCCAGCGGACGGACGGGCTCTGGAAACACCATATATTTT. The J gene is TRBJ1-3, the V gene TRBV6-5; D not certain. This CDR3 has 14 residues. From germline, CDR1 is MNHEY and CDR2 SVGAGI. Trimming took 8 bases from V and 0 from J, leaving 11 bases between them.

This rearrangement joins TRBV5-6 to TRBJ1-5, with D perhaps matching TRBD1 (5 bases). Germline V gene lookup returns CDR1 SGHDT and CDR2 YYEEEE. The V and J ends lost 2 bases and 2 bases respectively, with 8 bases between them. CDR3 size: 14 residues. The CDR3 DNA reads TGTGCCAGCAGCTTTGGGACGGGCAATCAGCCCCAGCATTTT. It codes for CASSFGTGNQPQHF.

This chain uses TRBV11-3 with TRBJ1-1, with 10 bases matching TRBD1. V lost 5 bases, J lost 3 bases, and 3 bases stayed unmatched. The CDR3 has 14 residues. Germline V gene lookup returns CDR1 SGHNT and CDR2 YENEEA. The CDR3 here is CASSTDRGDTEAFF. In DNA, the CDR3 is TGTGCCAGCAGCACGGACAGGGGGGACACTGAAGCTTTCTTT.

The chain has TRBV6-1 and TRBJ1-4; D call uncertain. The V end was cut by 6 bases, the J end by 5 bases, with 13 bases between. This CDR3 comprises 14 residues. CDR1 MNHNS and CDR2 SASEGT come from the germline V gene. CDR3 region: CASSNGGTNEKLFF. The DNA of the CDR3 is TGTGCCAGCAGCAACGGCGGAACGAATGAAAAACTGTTTTTT.

The V and J genes are TRBV6-6 and TRBJ2-5; TRBD2 might be the D (6 bases). Germline V gene data show CDR1 as MNHNY and CDR2 as SVGAGI (reference sequence). The length of the CDR3 is 14 residues. V was clipped by 2 bases and J by 5 bases, with 12 bases between them. The CDR3 DNA sequence: TGTGCCAGCAGTTACCTCGCGGGGTTGGAGACCCAGTACTTC. Translation gives CASSYLAGLETQYF.

The rearrangement joins TRBV9 to TRBJ1-3; D uncertain. Germline V lookup: CDR1 SGDLS, CDR2 YYNGEE. V was pared by 0 bases and J by 2 bases, with 18 bases between. The CDR3 is made up of 18 amino acids. The CDR3 is CASSVAPAGTSPGNTIYF. As DNA, the CDR3 is TGTGCCAGCAGCGTAGCTCCCGCAGGCACAAGTCCTGGAAACACCATATATTTT.

The rearrangement links TRBV5-1 to TRBJ1-1; TRBD1 agrees at 7 bases. The germline CDR1 and CDR2 sequences are SGHRS and YFSETQ. The CDR3 contains 14 residues. J gave up 6 bases and V 0 bases, and 5 bases lay outside the gene matches. CDR3 amino acids: CASSLETGIAEAFF. CDR3 nucleotides: TGCGCCAGCAGCTTGGAGACAGGGATCGCTGAAGCTTTCTTT.

The rearrangement uses TRBV4-2 and TRBJ2-1; no clear D gene. Trimming took off 0 bases at V and 1 base at J, with 13 bases between the two ends. Looked up from germline, CDR1 is LGHNA and CDR2 is YNFKEQ. The CDR3 runs to 17 residues. The CDR3 loop reads CASSQDGIALSYNEQFF. The CDR3 DNA reads TGTGCCAGCAGCCAAGATGGCATTGCGCTTTCCTACAATGAGCAGTTCTTC.

This clone occurred once. This chain links TRBV5-1 with TRBJ1-2, with 7 bases fitting TRBD1. The ends lost 0 bases at V and 8 bases at J; junction bases unmatched: 7. The CDR3 totals 14 residues. Per germline, CDR1 SGHRS and CDR2 YFSETQ. The CDR3 nucleotides read TGCGCCAGCAGCTTGGGCGCGACAGGGCACGGCTACACCTTC. Its protein is CASSLGATGHGYTF.

The chain is built from TRBV28 and TRBJ2-5; 10 bases map to TRBD1. Germline V CDR1 and CDR2: MDHEN, SYDVKM. The CDR3 has 14 residues. Unmatched junction bases numbered 5, after V lost 8 bases and J lost 2 bases. CDR3 DNA sequence: TGTGCCAGCGGGGAGGACAGGGGGCAAGAGACCCAGTACTTC. Its protein product is CASGEDRGQETQYF.